This TCR beta chain was sequenced during a study of blood T cell repertoires in COVID-19 (dated by TCRdb to the early 2020s). With respect to the entire study: The collaborator samples originated in the United States, Italy and Spain and spanned the acute and convalescent phases of COVID-19. Deeply sampled blood TCRbeta repertoires from subjects exposed to, actively infected with, or recovered from COVID-19 were included in the dataset. The sample metadata nearly always contained a de-identified subject ID, COVID-19 status, age in years and sex. Where HLA class I and class II types were available, the types were taken from metadata supplied by the sample provider, not from assay-based typing. The repertoires were made available in a free public database intended to serve as a resource for research on the immune response to SARS-CoV-2. The material from the prospective study consisted of cDNA or gDNA derived from T cells, B-cell-depleted T cells, or PBMCs. The samples were drawn from the first 160 participants of the ongoing ImmuneRACE study and from under 1,500 subjects provided by 6 global collaborators. Broader findings and caveats from the paper: The quantity of clinical and demographic metadata differed by source and by participant and was supplied without curation.

From its cysteine to its phenylalanine, the CDR3 spans 14 amino acids. Just CDR3 DNA is preserved here, 42 bases in frame from base 1. The germline V end is reduced by 2 bases and the J end by 6 bases; junction bases left unmatched: 1. The CDR1 and CDR2 encoded by the germline V gene are MNHEY and SVGAGI. Each collaborating institution followed its own protocols to collect whole blood in K2EDTA tubes. For TCRbeta analysis, collaborator samples were shipped as frozen whole blood, as isolated PBMCs, or as DNA extracted from either sample type. The immunoSEQ Assay, a bias-controlled multiplex PCR, was used to amplify TCRbeta CDR3 regions from genomic DNA. As for the original processing: Nucleated cell counts per sample were estimated from amplification of reference gene primers within the assay. To quantify the absolute abundance of each unique TCRbeta CDR3 rearrangement, sequence reads were collapsed and filtered. Productive Simpson clonality was computed per sample as the square root of Simpson's diversity index over productive rearrangements. The source is immuneACCESS, and TCRdb retained only in-frame sequences with V and J called. Part of the clones is not carried over; for the studies checked, unresolved V genes explain less than half of this, and the remainder is unexplained. The V and J calls and clone size are taken from that table; D and trimming were inferred from the DNA. Within this sample are around 27,000 clones, with 83% of them counted one time only. Together, the top ten hold more than 20% of the sample.

Concerning this clone: The clone's antigen remains unknown. No qualities accompany the bases; no much larger clone lies one base away.

The chain links TRBV6-5 with TRBJ2-2; 9 bases in the middle match TRBD1. The TCR comes from a human donor in a cohort sampled during active COVID-19. The sample taken for sequencing was peripheral blood. The bases are TGTGCCAGCAGTTACAACAGGGGGCCCGGGGAGCTGTTTTTT. Translated, this gives CASSYNRGPGELFF.